The 19 T cell receptor beta chains below come from one sample, sequenced in a study of T cell repertoires in cytomegalovirus infection. Their specific antigens are unknown. One entry per CDR3 protein, called by TCRdb with MiXCR from the reads. In the table there are roughly 500,000 distinct CDR3 sequences, 40% to 50% of which are singletons. The source material was cultured PBMCs, sampled from culture after CMV antigen stimulation. The receptors originated from a human donor in good health (CMV status not recorded). Some clones in this sample may be carry-over from other donors' samples.

The genes are TRBV19 and TRBJ2-1, with D possibly TRBD2 on 7 matching bases. Trimming took 4 bases from V and 0 from J, leaving 16 bases between them. CDR1 LNHDA and CDR2 SQIVND come from the germline V gene (reference sequence). The CDR3 has 17 residues. The CDR3 here is CASSKGGTSHSYNEQFF. The CDR3 region has the DNA TGTGCCAGTAGTAAGGGGGGGACTTCTCACTCCTACAATGAGCAGTTCTTC.

This clonotype was seen more than once but under ten times. This chain joins TRBV6-1 and TRBJ2-6, with 8 bases lining up with TRBD2. Trimming at V came to 7 bases and at J to 5 bases, leaving 10 bases not matched to a gene. CDR3 length: 16 residues. Germline CDR1 reads MNHNS; CDR2 reads SASEGT. The CDR3 nucleotides are TGTGCCAGCATGCGGGGGGATGCCTCCTGGGCCAACGTCCTGACTTTC. This sequence encodes CASMRGDASWANVLTF.

The V gene is TRBV15, the J gene TRBJ1-5; D possibly corresponds to TRBD1 (5 bases). The CDR3 runs 16 residues. Germline V CDR1 and CDR2: LNHNV, YYDKDF (reference sequence). Trimming shortened V by 3 bases and J by 10 bases, and 22 bases separated the two germline ends. The CDR3 DNA reads as TGTGCCACCAGCAGTAGGGACGGCCTAGCGCGGTCTCCCCAGCATTTT. Translating gives CATSSRDGLARSPQHF.

The chain has TRBV19 and TRBJ2-3; the match to TRBD2 covers 11 bases. The germline V gene encodes CDR1 LNHDA and CDR2 SQIVND (reference sequence). Trimming at V came to 6 bases and at J to 2 bases, leaving 4 bases not matched to a gene. This CDR3 is 15 amino acids long. Written as DNA, the CDR3 is TGTGCCAGTAGCGCACTAGCGGGGGACACAGATACGCAGTATTTT. Its translation: CASSALAGDTDTQYF.

The CDR3 protein is CSVLAGGPGTQYF. The CDR3 nucleotides read TGCAGCGTTCTAGCGGGAGGGCCGGGGACCCAGTACTTC. The rearrangement joins TRBV29-1 to TRBJ2-5; 12 positions match TRBD2. The CDR3 has 13 residues. V shed 5 bases and J 7 bases; nucleotides not matched to a gene: 5. Germline V gene data show CDR1 as SQVTM and CDR2 as ANQGSEA.

This chain links TRBV29-1 with TRBJ2-7; TRBD1 agrees at 10 bases. The CDR3 runs 13 residues. The junction had 5 bases not matched to a gene; V was cut back by 6 bases and J by 3 bases. CDR1 and CDR2 from the germline V gene are SQVTM and ANQGSEA. This chain's CDR3 is CSVPGQGIYEQYF. The CDR3 DNA is TGCAGCGTCCCGGGACAGGGGATCTACGAGCAGTACTTC.

The V call is TRBV6-5, the J call TRBJ1-5; perhaps TRBD1 as D (5 bases). Looked up from germline, CDR1 is MNHEY and CDR2 is SVGAGI. Deletions cut 0 bases from V and 5 bases from J, with 11 bases between. CDR3 length: 15 residues. The CDR3 protein is CASSYSTGEDQPQHF. CDR3 nucleotide sequence: TGTGCCAGCAGTTACTCGACGGGGGAGGATCAGCCCCAGCATTTT.

J is TRBJ2-1 and V is TRBV19, with 9 bases lining up with TRBD1. In germline, CDR1 is LNHDA, CDR2 SQIVND (reference sequence). Unmatched junction bases numbered 2, after V lost 8 bases and J lost 0 bases. The CDR3 is made up of 14 amino acids. CDR3 protein: CASGQGSSYNEQFF. In nucleotides, the CDR3 is TGTGCCAGTGGACAGGGGAGCTCCTACAATGAGCAGTTCTTC. Based on the CDR3 plus reference TRBV19 and TRBJ2-1, the full variable domain is DGGITQSPKYLFRKEGQNVTLSCEQNLNHDAMYWYRQDPGQGLRLIYYSQIVNDFQKGDIAEGYSVSREKKESFPLTVTSAQKNPTAFYLCASGQGSSYNEQFFGPGTRLTVL.

This clonotype came up a few times. The CDR3 DNA reads TGTGCCAGCAGTGAAGGACCAGGGAACTATGGCTACACCTTC. Translating it yields CASSEGPGNYGYTF. This rearrangement joins TRBV6-1 to TRBJ1-2, with a possible D match to TRBD1 (5 bases). Trimming took off 1 base at V and 2 bases at J, with 8 bases between the two ends. CDR3 length: 14 amino acids. Germline CDR1 MNHNS, CDR2 SASEGT.

The chain carries TRBV6-1 and TRBJ2-4; possibly TRBD2 for D (6 bases). The CDR3 has 22 residues. Per the germline V gene, CDR1 is MNHNS and CDR2 is SASEGT. Trimming took off 3 bases at V and 1 base at J, with 31 bases between the two ends. CDR3 in DNA: TGTGCCAGCAGTGACCTTATGTCGGGACGGACTAAATCGAAGACCGCCAAAAACATTCAGTACTTC. It encodes CASSDLMSGRTKSKTAKNIQYF.

The rearrangement joins TRBV7-2 to TRBJ2-1; the D is unclear. CDR1 is SGHTA, CDR2 FQGNSA, per germline. V was clipped by 5 bases and J by 6 bases, with 17 bases between them. The CDR3 spans 15 residues. CDR3: CASSPPRYYGNEQFF. The CDR3 nucleotides read TGTGCCAGCAGCCCCCCTAGGTACTATGGCAATGAGCAGTTCTTC.

V gene TRBV2 combines with J gene TRBJ2-7; D uncertain. CDR1 and CDR2 from the germline V gene are SNHLY and FYNNEI. The CDR3 extends over 10 amino acids. V was trimmed by 4 bases and J by 6 bases, leaving 4 bases between them. The CDR3: CASSGPEQYF. The CDR3, as DNA: TGTGCCAGCAGTGGTCCCGAGCAGTACTTC.

This chain joins TRBV10-3 and TRBJ2-3; TRBD2 might be the D (6 bases). The germline V and J ends were trimmed by 3 bases and 9 bases, with 19 bases remaining between them. Looked up from germline, CDR1 is ENHRY and CDR2 is SYGVKD. The CDR3 has 15 residues. The CDR3, as DNA: TGTGCCATCAGTGACCGGGTGGACCGCGGGGACACGCAGTATTTT. Translated: CAISDRVDRGDTQYF.

CDR3 loop: CASSRNRGINEKLFF. DNA of the CDR3: TGTGCCAGCAGCCGTAACAGGGGGATAAACGAAAAACTGTTTTTT. The chain recombines TRBV7-6 with TRBJ1-4; 8 bases line up with TRBD1. After removal of 5 bases from V and 8 bases from J, the junction contained 10 bases not matched to a gene. There are 15 residues in the CDR3. Germline-derived CDR1 and CDR2 are SGHVS and FNYEAQ.

V usage is TRBV18 and J usage is TRBJ2-7, with TRBD2 identical over 7 bases. The V gene's germline CDR1 is KGHSH and CDR2 LQKENI. This CDR3 is 16 amino acids long. Trimming removed 1 base from V and 1 base from J; junction bases left unmatched: 7. The CDR3 sequence: CASSPLSGGRSYEQYF. DNA for the CDR3: TGTGCCAGCTCACCACTTTCGGGGGGACGGTCCTACGAGCAGTACTTC.

In DNA, the CDR3 is TGTGCCAGCAGCTTACCCACGGGACAGAAGGAGACCCAGTACTTC. Its translation: CASSLPTGQKETQYF. V gene TRBV7-2 combines with J gene TRBJ2-5; 7 bases align to TRBD1. The V segment lost 2 bases and the J segment 5 bases; nucleotides outside the gene matches: 8. Germline loops: CDR1 SGHTA, CDR2 FQGNSA. This CDR3 has 15 amino acids.

This clonotype was counted many times. The chain uses TRBV7-2 and TRBJ1-4; 7 positions agree with TRBD1. Germline V lookup: CDR1 SGHTA, CDR2 FQGNSA. The CDR3 length is 15 residues. Unmatched junction bases numbered 9, after V lost 5 bases and J lost 6 bases. The CDR3 DNA sequence: TGTGCCAGCAGCCCGAGACAGGGAGAATATGAAAAACTGTTTTTT. Translated, it gives CASSPRQGEYEKLFF.

This clonotype was detected a few times. This chain links TRBV12-3 or TRBV12-4 with TRBJ1-3; possible D gene TRBD1, 5 bases. V was cut by 8 bases and J by 0 bases, with 14 bases left in between. This CDR3 has 15 amino acids. This CDR3 reads CASGYRYHSGNTIYF. The CDR3 coding sequence is TGTGCCAGCGGGTACAGGTACCACTCTGGAAACACCATATATTTT.

This chain links TRBV2 with TRBJ2-3, with 8 bases matching TRBD1. J was trimmed by 0 bases and V by 4 bases; bases with no gene match: 9. Germline CDR1 reads SNHLY; CDR2 reads FYNNEI. This CDR3 spans 17 amino acids. CDR3 protein: CASSGPGRGPSTDTQYF. CDR3 DNA sequence: TGTGCCAGCAGTGGCCCCGGCAGGGGGCCTAGCACAGATACGCAGTATTTT. Full variable domain (missing parts from reference TRBV2 and TRBJ2-3): EPEVTQTPSHQVTQMGQEVILRCVPISNHLYFYWYRQILGQKVEFLVSFYNNEISEKSEIFDDQFSVERPDGSNFTLKIRSTKLEDSAMYFCASSGPGRGPSTDTQYFGPGTRLTVL.